Given below is one T cell receptor beta chain in context. The data originate from a study of blood T cell repertoires in COVID-19. Study-wide background: COVID-19 samples collected from the United States, Italy and Spain covered acute and convalescent phases. PBMCs, B-cell-depleted T cells, or T cells provided the cDNA or gDNA that made up the material.

Authors' processing steps: Cell counts per sample came from amplifying reference gene primers. Only in-frame clones appear in the TCRdb table, and some are missing; sequencing was by immunoSEQ multiplex PCR. V and J calls plus clone size are reproduced from that table; the DNA served to infer D and trimming. The table records around 94,000 clones, 80% to 95% of them present only once. Sequences were obtained from peripheral blood. This clonotype was sampled from a man in his late teens or twenties with acute or convalescent COVID-19.

CDR3 region: CASSQEVGRVTEAFF. The DNA of the CDR3 is TGCGCCAGCAGCCAAGAGGTCGGCAGGGTGACTGAAGCTTTCTTT. The chain employs TRBV4-1 and TRBJ1-1; perhaps TRBD1 as D (5 bases). V was clipped by 0 bases and J by 5 bases, with 13 bases between them. Germline-derived CDR1 and CDR2 are MGHRA and YSYEKL. The CDR3 contains 15 residues.